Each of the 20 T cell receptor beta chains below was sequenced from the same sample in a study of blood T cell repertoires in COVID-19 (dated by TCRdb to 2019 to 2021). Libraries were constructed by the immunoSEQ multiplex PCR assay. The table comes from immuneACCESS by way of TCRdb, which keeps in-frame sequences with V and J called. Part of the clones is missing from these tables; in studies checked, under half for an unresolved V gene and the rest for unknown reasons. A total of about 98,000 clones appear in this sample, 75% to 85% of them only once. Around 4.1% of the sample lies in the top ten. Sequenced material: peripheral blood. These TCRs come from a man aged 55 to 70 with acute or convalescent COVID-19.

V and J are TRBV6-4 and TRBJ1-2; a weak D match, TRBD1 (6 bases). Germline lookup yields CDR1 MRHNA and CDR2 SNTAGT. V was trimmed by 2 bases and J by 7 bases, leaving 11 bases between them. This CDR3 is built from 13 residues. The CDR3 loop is CASSDMGASGYTF. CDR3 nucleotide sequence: TGTGCCAGCAGTGACATGGGGGCAAGTGGCTACACCTTC.

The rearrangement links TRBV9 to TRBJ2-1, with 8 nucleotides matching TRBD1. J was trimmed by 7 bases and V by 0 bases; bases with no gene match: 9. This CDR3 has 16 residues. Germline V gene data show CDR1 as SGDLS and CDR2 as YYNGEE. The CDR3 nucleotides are TGTGCCAGCAGCGTAGGGGGCAGGGGGCGCATAAATGAGCAGTTCTTC. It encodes CASSVGGRGRINEQFF.

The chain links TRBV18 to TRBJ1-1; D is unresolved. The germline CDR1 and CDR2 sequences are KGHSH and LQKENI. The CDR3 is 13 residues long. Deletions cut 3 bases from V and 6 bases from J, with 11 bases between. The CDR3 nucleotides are TGTGCCAGCTCACCCAGGACTGGTCCTGAAGCTTTCTTT. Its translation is CASSPRTGPEAFF.

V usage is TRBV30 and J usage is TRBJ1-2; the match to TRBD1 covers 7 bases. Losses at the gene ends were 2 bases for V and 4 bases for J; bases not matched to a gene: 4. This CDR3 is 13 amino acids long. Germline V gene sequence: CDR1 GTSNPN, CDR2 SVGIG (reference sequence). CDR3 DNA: TGTGCCTGGAGTACAGGGGATATCTATGGCTACACCTTC. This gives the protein CAWSTGDIYGYTF.

This CDR3 is CASSTSRGRDTQYF. CDR3 in DNA: TGCGCCAGCAGCACTTCCAGGGGGCGGGATACGCAGTATTTT. The chain recombines TRBV5-1 with TRBJ2-3; 8 bases fit TRBD1. In germline, CDR1 is SGHRS, CDR2 YFSETQ. The CDR3 extends over 14 amino acids. The V segment lost 4 bases and the J segment 6 bases; nucleotides outside the gene matches: 7.

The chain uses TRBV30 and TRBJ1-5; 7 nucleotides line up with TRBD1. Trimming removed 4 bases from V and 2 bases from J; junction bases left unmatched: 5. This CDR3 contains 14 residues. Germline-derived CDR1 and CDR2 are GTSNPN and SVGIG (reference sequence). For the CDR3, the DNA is TGTGCCTGGAACCGACAGGGTGGCAATCAGCCCCAGCATTTT. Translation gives CAWNRQGGNQPQHF.

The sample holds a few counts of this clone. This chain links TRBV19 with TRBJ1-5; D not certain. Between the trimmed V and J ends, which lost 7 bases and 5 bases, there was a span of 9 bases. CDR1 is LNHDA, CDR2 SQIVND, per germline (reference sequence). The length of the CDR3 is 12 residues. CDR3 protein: CASTRQDQPQHF. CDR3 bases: TGTGCCAGTACCCGGCAGGATCAGCCCCAGCATTTT.

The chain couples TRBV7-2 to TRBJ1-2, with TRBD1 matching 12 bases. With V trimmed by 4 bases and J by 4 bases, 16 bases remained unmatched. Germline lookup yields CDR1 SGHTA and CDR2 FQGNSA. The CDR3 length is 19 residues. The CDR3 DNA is TGTGCCAGCAGCTCTTCCCCGAAGGGGACAGGGGGCGCGAGCTATGGCTACACCTTC. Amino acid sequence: CASSSSPKGTGGASYGYTF. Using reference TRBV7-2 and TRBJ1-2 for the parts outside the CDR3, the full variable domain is GAGVSQSPSNKVTEKGKDVELRCDPISGHTALYWYRQSLGQGLEFLIYFQGNSAPDKSGLPSDRFSAERTGGSVSTLTIQRTQQEDSAVYLCASSSSPKGTGGASYGYTFGSGTRLTVV.

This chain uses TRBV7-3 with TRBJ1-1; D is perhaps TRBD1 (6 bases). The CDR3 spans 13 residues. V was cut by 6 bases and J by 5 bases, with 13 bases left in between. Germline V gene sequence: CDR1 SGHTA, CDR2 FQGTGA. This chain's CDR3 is CASRVGQRTEAFF. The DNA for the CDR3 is TGTGCCAGCAGAGTGGGACAACGGACTGAAGCTTTCTTT.

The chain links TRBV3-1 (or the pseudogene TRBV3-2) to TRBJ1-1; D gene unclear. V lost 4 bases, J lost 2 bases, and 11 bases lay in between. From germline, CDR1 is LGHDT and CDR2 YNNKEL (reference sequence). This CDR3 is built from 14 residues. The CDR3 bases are TGTGCCAGCAGCCTATCGGGTCCAAACACTGAAGCTTTCTTT. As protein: CASSLSGPNTEAFF.

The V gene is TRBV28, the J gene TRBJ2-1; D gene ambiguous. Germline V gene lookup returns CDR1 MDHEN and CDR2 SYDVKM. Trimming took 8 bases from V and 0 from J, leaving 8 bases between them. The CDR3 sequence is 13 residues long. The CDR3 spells CASHRSSYNEQFF. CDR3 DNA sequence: TGTGCCAGCCATAGGAGCTCCTACAATGAGCAGTTCTTC.

The CDR3: CASGRGSTNEKLFF. CDR3 bases: TGCGCCAGCGGACGGGGTTCAACTAATGAAAAACTGTTTTTT. The V gene is TRBV10-2, the J gene TRBJ1-4; D uncertain. Germline assignment: CDR1 WSHSY and CDR2 SAAADI. The CDR3 is 14 amino acids. V was trimmed by 8 bases and J by 0 bases, leaving 10 bases between them.

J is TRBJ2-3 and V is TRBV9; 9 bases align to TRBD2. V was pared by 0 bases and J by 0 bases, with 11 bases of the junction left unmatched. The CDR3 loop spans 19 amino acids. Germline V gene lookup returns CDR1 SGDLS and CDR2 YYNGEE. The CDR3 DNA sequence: TGTGCCAGCAGCGTAGCGCTAGCGGGGACTACGGCTAGCACAGATACGCAGTATTTT. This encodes CASSVALAGTTASTDTQYF.

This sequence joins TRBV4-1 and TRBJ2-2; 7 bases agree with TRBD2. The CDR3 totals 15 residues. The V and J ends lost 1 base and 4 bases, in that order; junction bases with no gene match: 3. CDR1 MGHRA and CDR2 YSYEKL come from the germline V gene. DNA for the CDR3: TGCGCCAGCAGCCAAGCACTAGCGCTCACCGGGGAGCTGTTTTTT. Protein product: CASSQALALTGELFF.

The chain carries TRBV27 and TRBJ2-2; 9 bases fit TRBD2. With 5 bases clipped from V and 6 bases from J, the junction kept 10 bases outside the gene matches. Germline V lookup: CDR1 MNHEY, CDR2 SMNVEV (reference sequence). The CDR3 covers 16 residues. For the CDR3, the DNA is TGTGCCAGCAGTCCCTTAGCGGGGGCAAAGGCCGGGGAGCTGTTTTTT. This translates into CASSPLAGAKAGELFF.

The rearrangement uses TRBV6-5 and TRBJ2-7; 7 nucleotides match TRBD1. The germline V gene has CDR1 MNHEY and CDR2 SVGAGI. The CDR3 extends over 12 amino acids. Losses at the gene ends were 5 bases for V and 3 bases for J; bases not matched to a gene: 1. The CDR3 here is CASSRQGYEQYF. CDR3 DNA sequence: TGTGCCAGCAGTCGACAGGGCTACGAGCAGTACTTC.

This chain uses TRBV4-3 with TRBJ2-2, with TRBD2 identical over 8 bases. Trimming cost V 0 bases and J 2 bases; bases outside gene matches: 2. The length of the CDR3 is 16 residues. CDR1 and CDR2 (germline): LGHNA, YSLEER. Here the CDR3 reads CASSQELAENTGELFF. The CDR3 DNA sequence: TGCGCCAGCAGCCAAGAACTAGCGGAAAACACCGGGGAGCTGTTTTTT.

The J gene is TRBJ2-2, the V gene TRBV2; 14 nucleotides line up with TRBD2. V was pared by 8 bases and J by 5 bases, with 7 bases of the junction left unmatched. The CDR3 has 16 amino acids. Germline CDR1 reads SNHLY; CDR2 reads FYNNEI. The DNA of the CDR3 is TGTGCCAGCCTCGGACTAGCGGGAGGAAAGACCGGGGAGCTGTTTTTT. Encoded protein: CASLGLAGGKTGELFF.

CDR3 sequence: CASGTDSNYEQYF. The CDR3 DNA reads TGTGCCAGCGGGACAGACTCAAACTACGAGCAGTACTTC. The chain combines TRBV2 with TRBJ2-7, with TRBD1 matching 7 bases. The V gene end was trimmed by 8 bases and the J gene end by 3 bases; junction bases not matched to a gene: 7. This CDR3 spans 13 amino acids. Germline-derived CDR1 and CDR2 are SNHLY and FYNNEI.

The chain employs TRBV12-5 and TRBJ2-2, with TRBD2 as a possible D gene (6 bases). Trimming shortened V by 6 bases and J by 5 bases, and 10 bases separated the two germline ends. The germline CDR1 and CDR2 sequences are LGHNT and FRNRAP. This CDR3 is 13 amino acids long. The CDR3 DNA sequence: TGTGCTAGTGGACCGGGAGCGACCGGGGAGCTGTTTTTT. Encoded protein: CASGPGATGELFF.